Sequencing of this T cell receptor beta chain was carried out in a study of blood T cells in healthy people across ages. Researchers isolated at least 6 million PBMCs per sample. The CDR3 runs to 16 residues. After removal of 5 bases from V and 7 bases from J, the junction contained 9 bases not matched to a gene. Germline CDR1 reads SGHVS; CDR2 reads FNYEAQ. Sample-barcoded 5' priming and a J-beta primer mix drove a second PCR of 7 to 11 cycles. All samples gave at least 3 million CDR3-containing paired-end reads. Using its own MiXCR run on the 5' RACE reads, TCRdb lists one record per CDR3 protein. Of 710,000 or so distinct CDR3 sequences listed, approximately 22% are singletons.

Sequencing was performed on blood. The TCR comes from a man between 65 and 85 years old in good health. This chain links TRBV7-6 with TRBJ2-1, with 12 nucleotides matching TRBD2. For the CDR3, the DNA is TGTGCCAGCAGCAGACTAGCGGGAGAGGTTGTAAATGAGCAGTTCTTC. Translation gives CASSRLAGEVVNEQFF.